These 7 T cell receptor beta chains originate from one sample sequenced in a study of identical twins. TCRdb ran MiXCR on the 5' RACE reads and lists one entry per CDR3 protein. Here the sample spans approximately 690,000 distinct CDR3 sequences, roughly 6.2% being singletons. The specimen was naive T cells sorted from blood. All receptors come from a man younger than 35 in good health.

This clonotype was seen ten or more times. This sequence joins TRBV7-9 and TRBJ2-7; 9 bases agree with TRBD1. V dropped 4 bases and J dropped 2; count of bases not matched to a gene: 3. CDR1 and CDR2 (germline): SEHNR, FQNEAQ (reference sequence). The CDR3 covers 14 residues. CDR3 in DNA: TGTGCCAGCAGCTCCCGGGACAGGGCCTACGAGCAGTACTTC. Protein sequence: CASSSRDRAYEQYF.

The rearrangement joins TRBV15 to TRBJ2-7; 9 bases map to TRBD1. After removal of 0 bases from V and 2 bases from J, the junction contained 5 bases not matched to a gene. Germline CDR1 reads LNHNV; CDR2 reads YYDKDF (reference sequence). The CDR3 consists of 16 residues. The CDR3 sequence is CATSRDLGQGPYEQYV. CDR3 DNA: TGTGCCACCAGCAGAGATTTGGGACAGGGACCCTACGAGCAGTACGTC.

This clonotype appeared many times. The genes are TRBV5-1 and TRBJ2-3; 7 nucleotides match TRBD1. Germline lookup yields CDR1 SGHRS and CDR2 YFSETQ. The CDR3 consists of 16 residues. With 0 bases clipped from V and 3 bases from J, the junction kept 7 bases outside the gene matches. CDR3 sequence: CASSLVTGEKTDTQYF. As DNA, the CDR3 is TGCGCCAGCAGCTTGGTTACAGGGGAGAAAACAGATACGCAGTATTTT.

This clonotype was seen at least ten times. This chain uses TRBV7-9 with TRBJ2-1; 7 bases match TRBD2. V dropped 5 bases and J dropped 3; count of bases not matched to a gene: 7. The CDR3 is 15 amino acids. CDR1 is SEHNR, CDR2 FQNEAQ, per germline (reference sequence). The CDR3 DNA reads TGTGCCAGCAGCGGGGGGGGGATGGGCTACAATGAGCAGTTCTTC. It specifies CASSGGGMGYNEQFF.

This clonotype turned up a few times. The chain employs TRBV14 and TRBJ2-5, with D perhaps TRBD2 (5 bases). The CDR3 is 17 residues long. V was trimmed by 0 bases and J by 4 bases, leaving 18 bases between them. Looked up from germline, CDR1 is SGHDN and CDR2 is FVKESK. The chain's CDR3 is CASSQDPEAERIETQYF. Written as DNA, the CDR3 is TGTGCCAGCAGCCAAGATCCGGAGGCGGAACGAATAGAGACCCAGTACTTC.

The V gene is TRBV7-2, the J gene TRBJ2-4, with TRBD2 matching 8 bases. Germline CDR1 is SGHTA and CDR2 is FQGNSA. V was pared by 3 bases and J by 12 bases, with 4 bases of the junction left unmatched. This CDR3 comprises 12 residues. The CDR3 DNA sequence: TGTGCCAGCAGCTTCGAGCGGGGGCCTCAGTACTTC. This sequence encodes CASSFERGPQYF.

This clonotype was counted at least ten times. The chain employs TRBV29-1 and TRBJ2-3; 9 nucleotides line up with TRBD2. This CDR3 has 13 residues. V dropped 6 bases and J dropped 4; count of bases not matched to a gene: 5. Germline V gives CDR1 SQVTM, CDR2 ANQGSEA. The CDR3 is CSVIAGVADTQYF. Written as DNA, the CDR3 is TGCAGCGTAATAGCGGGAGTGGCAGATACGCAGTATTTT.